This T cell receptor beta chain was recorded in a study of shared clonotypes between healthy human individuals. Trimming left V 0 bases short and J 5 bases short, with 10 bases between. Germline V lookup: CDR1 SGHTA, CDR2 FQGNSA. CDR3 length: 14 amino acids. Profiled with immunoSEQ multiplex PCR; TCRdb holds only in-frame clones, not every one. The sample holds about 2.4 million clones; roughly 93% are singletons and the top ten take roughly 0.36%. V gene TRBV7-2 combines with J gene TRBJ2-5; D may be TRBD2 (5 bases). Source material: naive CD4+ T cells from PBMCs. Sample subset: CD45RA+ positively selected. The receptor's source is a young man in good health. Some clones in this sample may be carry-over from other donors' samples. CDR3 in DNA: TGTGCCAGCAGCTTAGCCACTTGGAGGGAGACCCAGTACTTC. Encoded protein: CASSLATWRETQYF.